This entry lists 18 T cell receptor beta chains sequenced from one sample in a study of T cell responses to AZD1222 COVID-19 vaccine. Data came from immunoSEQ multiplex PCR; TCRdb stores just in-frame clones and leaves some out. There are roughly 120,000 clones in the sample; 75% to 90% occur only once, and 9% to 9.5% lies in the top ten. Here the sequenced sample was peripheral blood, taken on day 0 of AZD1222 vaccination. The receptors were sampled from an adult in good health.

This sequence joins TRBV9 and TRBJ1-6; D uncertain. Germline assignment: CDR1 SGDLS and CDR2 YYNGEE. With 8 bases removed from V and 9 bases from J, the gap between germline ends came to 15 bases. This CDR3 contains 13 residues. The CDR3 DNA is TGTGCCAGTTCCGTGGGCCCCGTTTCACCCCTCCACTTT. It encodes CASSVGPVSPLHF.

This rearrangement joins TRBV5-1 to TRBJ1-1; perhaps TRBD1 as D (5 bases). The ends were cut back, 2 bases at V and 6 bases at J, with 14 bases in the middle. Germline loops: CDR1 SGHRS, CDR2 YFSETQ. This CDR3 is built from 14 residues. CDR3 bases: TGCGCCAGCAGCTTTATGGACAATCGTCCTGAAGCTTTCTTT. It translates to CASSFMDNRPEAFF. Together with reference TRBV5-1 and TRBJ1-1, the CDR3 gives the full variable domain: KAGVTQTPRYLIKTRGQQVTLSCSPISGHRSVSWYQQTPGQGLQFLFEYFSETQRNKGNFPGRFSGRQFSNSRSEMNVSTLELGDSALYLCASSFMDNRPEAFFGQGTRLTVV.

As DNA, the CDR3 is TGTGCCATCAGTGAGTCGGGTCAGGATCGTAACTATGGCTACACCTTC. Encoded protein: CAISESGQDRNYGYTF. V is TRBV10-3 and J is TRBJ1-2; D call uncertain. The germline V gene encodes CDR1 ENHRY and CDR2 SYGVKD. The CDR3 contains 16 residues. The ends were cut back, 0 bases at V and 1 base at J, with 12 bases in the middle.

Comments on this clone: Within the sample, other DNA sequences also encode this same CDR3. The rearrangement uses TRBV9 and TRBJ1-2, with D unresolved. CDR3 length: 13 amino acids. Trimming removed 0 bases from V and 3 bases from J, with 6 bases in between. Germline V lookup: CDR1 SGDLS, CDR2 YYNGEE. This chain's CDR3 is CASSVGGDYGYTF. DNA for the CDR3: TGTGCCAGCAGCGTAGGGGGAGACTATGGCTACACCTTC.

This clone was detected only once. The J gene is TRBJ1-1, the V gene TRBV4-3, with 11 bases identical to TRBD1. Per germline, CDR1 LGHNA and CDR2 YSLEER. J gave up 7 bases and V 0 bases, and 4 bases lay outside the gene matches. The CDR3 runs to 15 residues. The CDR3 loop is CASSQEGQGAGEAFF. The CDR3, as DNA: TGCGCCAGCAGCCAAGAAGGACAGGGGGCTGGTGAAGCTTTCTTT.

V and J are TRBV2 and TRBJ1-2; tentatively, D is TRBD1 (6 bases). The CDR3 has 11 amino acids. V lost 6 bases to trimming and J lost 12 bases, with 14 bases between them. The germline gives CDR1 SNHLY, CDR2 FYNNEI. CDR3 DNA: TGTGCCAGCAGGCAACAGGGTGGGGACACCTTC. Translation gives CASRQQGGDTF.

The chain is built from TRBV24-1 and TRBJ1-2, with TRBD1 as a possible D gene (6 bases). Per the germline V gene, CDR1 is KGHDR and CDR2 is SFDVKD. V lost 3 bases and J 4 bases, leaving 11 bases between the germline ends. The CDR3 spans 14 residues. The CDR3: CATSDRGTTYGYTF. In DNA form, the CDR3 reads TGTGCCACCAGTGATCGAGGGACAACCTATGGCTACACCTTC.

The chain employs TRBV7-3 and TRBJ1-1; the D gene is possibly TRBD1 (5 bases). In germline, CDR1 is SGHTA, CDR2 FQGTGA. Trimming removed 1 base at V and 3 bases at J, with 18 bases between. This CDR3 has 17 residues. CDR3 loop: CASSLRSLWDGDTEAFF. The CDR3 coding sequence is TGTGCCAGCAGCTTAAGGTCCCTTTGGGACGGGGACACTGAAGCTTTCTTT.

The J gene is TRBJ1-3, the V gene TRBV4-1; a weak D match, TRBD1 (5 bases). V was trimmed by 1 base and J by 4 bases, leaving 17 bases between them. The CDR3 consists of 17 residues. Germline V lookup: CDR1 MGHRA, CDR2 YSYEKL. This CDR3 reads CASSQVEGRERGNTIYF. The CDR3 nucleotides read TGCGCCAGCAGCCAAGTAGAGGGCAGGGAAAGAGGAAACACCATATATTTT.

The V call is TRBV7-8, the J call TRBJ2-7; D remains ambiguous. The CDR3 spans 16 residues. Germline assignment: CDR1 SGHVS and CDR2 FQNEAQ. Trimming removed 1 base at V and 2 bases at J, with 15 bases between. The CDR3 is CASSLGPLLRAYEQYF. For the CDR3, the DNA is TGTGCCAGCAGCTTAGGGCCACTCCTTAGGGCCTACGAGCAGTACTTC.

The chain recombines TRBV5-1 with TRBJ2-7, with TRBD2 matching 9 bases. CDR3 size: 12 residues. Germline CDR1 is SGHRS and CDR2 is YFSETQ. With V trimmed by 4 bases and J by 6 bases, 2 bases remained unmatched. The DNA for the CDR3 is TGCGCCAGCAGCCTTAGCGGGAGCGAGCAGTACTTC. It encodes CASSLSGSEQYF. Using reference TRBV5-1 and TRBJ2-7 for the parts outside the CDR3, the full variable domain is KAGVTQTPRYLIKTRGQQVTLSCSPISGHRSVSWYQQTPGQGLQFLFEYFSETQRNKGNFPGRFSGRQFSNSRSEMNVSTLELGDSALYLCASSLSGSEQYFGPGTRLTVT.

V and J are TRBV25-1 and TRBJ1-2, with D possibly TRBD1 on 5 matching bases. This CDR3 is 15 amino acids long. Deletions cut 3 bases from V and 5 bases from J, with 16 bases between. Germline lookup yields CDR1 MGHDK and CDR2 SYGVNS. The CDR3 coding sequence is TGTGCCAGCAGTGATCCGGCAGGGCCTGTGTATGGCTACACCTTC. Translating it yields CASSDPAGPVYGYTF.

This sequence joins TRBV10-1 and TRBJ2-7; no clear D. V dropped 6 bases and J dropped 6 bases, with 18 bases sitting between them. The CDR3 extends over 14 amino acids. From germline, CDR1 is WNHNN and CDR2 SYGVQD (reference sequence). CDR3 sequence (DNA): TGCGCCAGCAGAACCGACGGTTTTATCGGCGAGCAGTACTTC. Its translation is CASRTDGFIGEQYF.

V usage is TRBV11-3 and J usage is TRBJ1-4, with D perhaps TRBD1 (6 bases). CDR3 length equals 16 residues. Trimming shortened V by 5 bases and J by 6 bases, and 19 bases separated the two germline ends. The germline CDR1 and CDR2 sequences are SGHNT and YENEEA. CDR3 coding DNA: TGTGCCAGCAGCCCGGGACATGGGGACGGTGATGAAAAACTGTTTTTT. It codes for CASSPGHGDGDEKLFF.

This clone came up a few times. The V call is TRBV5-1, the J call TRBJ2-7, with 10 nucleotides matching TRBD1. The CDR3 is made up of 14 amino acids. Germline lookup yields CDR1 SGHRS and CDR2 YFSETQ. Trimming cost V 3 bases and J 3 bases; bases outside gene matches: 3. The CDR3 loop is CASSWGTGDYEQYF. The CDR3 bases are TGCGCCAGCAGCTGGGGGACAGGGGACTACGAGCAGTACTTC.

This clone was seen only once. V gene TRBV5-1 combines with J gene TRBJ2-1; 8 bases agree with TRBD2. This CDR3 region has 15 residues. V trimming: 0 bases; J trimming: 8 bases; junction bases outside the gene matches: 7. CDR1 is SGHRS and CDR2 is YFSETQ in the germline V gene. The CDR3 region has the DNA TGCGCCAGCAGCTTGGAGCTAGCGGGTAGCCATGAGCAGTTCTTC. Its protein product is CASSLELAGSHEQFF.

This clone came up once. V and J are TRBV2 and TRBJ2-1, with D unresolved. CDR1 is SNHLY and CDR2 is FYNNEI in the germline V gene. This CDR3 region has 13 residues. V lost 10 bases, J lost 5 bases, and 15 bases lay in between. The CDR3 bases are TGTGCCACCCAGATGGCCGGAAACAATGAGCAGTTCTTC. Encoded protein: CATQMAGNNEQFF.

The CDR3, as DNA: TGTGCCAGCAGCTCGGGGGGTATAGGCACTGAAGCTTTCTTT. Translation gives CASSSGGIGTEAFF. The chain joins TRBV7-9 to TRBJ1-1, with D tentatively TRBD1 (5 bases). The CDR3 consists of 14 residues. Between the trimmed V and J ends, which lost 4 bases and 4 bases, there was a span of 13 bases. Germline CDR1 and CDR2: SEHNR and FQNEAQ (reference sequence).